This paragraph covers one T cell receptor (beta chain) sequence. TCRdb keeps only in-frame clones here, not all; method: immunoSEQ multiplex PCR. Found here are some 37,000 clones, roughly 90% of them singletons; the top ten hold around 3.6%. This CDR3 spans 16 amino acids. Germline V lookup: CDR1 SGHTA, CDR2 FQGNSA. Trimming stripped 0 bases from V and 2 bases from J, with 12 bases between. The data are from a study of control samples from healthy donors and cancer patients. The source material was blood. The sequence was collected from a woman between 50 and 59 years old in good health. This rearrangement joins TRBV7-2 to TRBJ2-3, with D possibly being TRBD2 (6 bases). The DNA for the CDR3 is TGTGCCAGCAGCTTAGCCCGGCGGGACCTCACAGATACGCAGTATTTT. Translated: CASSLARRDLTDTQYF.